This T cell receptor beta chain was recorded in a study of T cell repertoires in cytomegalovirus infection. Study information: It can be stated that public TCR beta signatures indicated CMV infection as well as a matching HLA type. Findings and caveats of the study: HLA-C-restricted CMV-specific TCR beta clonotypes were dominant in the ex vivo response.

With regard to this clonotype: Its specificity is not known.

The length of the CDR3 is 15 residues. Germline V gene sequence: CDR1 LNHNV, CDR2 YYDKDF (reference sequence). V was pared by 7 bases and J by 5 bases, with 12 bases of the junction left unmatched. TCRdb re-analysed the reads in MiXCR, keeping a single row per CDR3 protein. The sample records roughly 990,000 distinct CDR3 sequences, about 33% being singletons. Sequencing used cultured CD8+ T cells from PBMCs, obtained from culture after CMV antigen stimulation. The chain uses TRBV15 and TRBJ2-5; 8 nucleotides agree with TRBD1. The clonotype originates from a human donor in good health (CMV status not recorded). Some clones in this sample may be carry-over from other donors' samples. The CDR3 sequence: CATKDTGTGLETQYF. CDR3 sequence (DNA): TGTGCCACCAAGGATACCGGGACAGGACTGGAGACCCAGTACTTC.